Listed below are T cell receptor beta chains from one sample, sequenced in a study of CD8+CD57+ T cells in acquired aplastic anemia. TCRdb analysed the reads with MiXCR anew, one entry per CDR3 protein. The sample comprises roughly 300,000 distinct CDR3 sequences, 45% to 65% of which are singletons, and approximately 8% rests with the top ten. What was sequenced was sorted CD4+, CD8+, or CD8+CD57+ T cells (not recorded which) from PBMCs. These receptors were taken from a human donor with severe aplastic anemia or a healthy control (not recorded which). Both conserved end residues are part of each CDR3. D genes are given only for firm matches. Part of the rows lack a size; the others show once, few, many or a class for expanded clones.

V: TRBV9; J: TRBJ2-1; size: .; D: .; length: 15; DNA: TGTGCCAGCAGCGTAAGTGGGGCCCCGCACAATGAGCAGTTCTTC; CDR3: CASSVSGAPHNEQFF
V: TRBV3-1; J: TRBJ2-3; size: many; D: .; length: 13; DNA: TGTGCCAGCAGCCATAGGGGTGGAGATACGCAGTATTTT; CDR3: CASSHRGGDTQYF
V: TRBV10-1; J: TRBJ1-5; size: .; D: .; length: 17; DNA: TGCGCCAGCAGTGCGGGGAGGAAAGGGTATAGCAATCAGCCCCAGCATTTT; CDR3: CASSAGRKGYSNQPQHF
V: TRBV11-2; J: TRBJ2-3; size: many; D: .; length: 16; DNA: TGTGCCAGCAGCTTAGGGGCAGGGATAAGCACAGATACGCAGTATTTT; CDR3: CASSLGAGISTDTQYF
V: TRBV9; J: TRBJ2-1; size: .; D: .; length: 16; DNA: TGTGCCAGCAGCGTAGACTCGGCGGGCTCCTACAATGAGCAGTTCTTC; CDR3: CASSVDSAGSYNEQFF
V: TRBV14; J: TRBJ2-1; size: .; D: TRBD2; length: 19; DNA: TGTGCCAGCAGCCAAGTACCACACTCGGGGGGGCCACGATACAATGAGCAGTTCTTC; CDR3: CASSQVPHSGGPRYNEQFF
V: TRBV25-1; J: TRBJ1-1; size: .; D: .; length: 13; DNA: TGTGCCAGCAGCATTTCCCGTTACGCTGAAGCTTTCTTT; CDR3: CASSISRYAEAFF
V: TRBV2; J: TRBJ2-5; size: .; D: .; length: 13; DNA: TGTGCCAGTACTGCGAGTACACAAGAGACCCAGTACTTC; CDR3: CASTASTQETQYF
V: TRBV12-3/TRBV12-4; J: TRBJ2-5; size: many; D: .; length: 14; DNA: TGTGCCAGCAGTTTAGCGCTAAGAGAAGAGACCCAGTACTTC; CDR3: CASSLALREETQYF
V: TRBV29-1; J: TRBJ2-5; size: many; D: TRBD2; length: 13; DNA: TGCAGCGGGGGTGCCGGGACTAGAGAGACCCAGTACTTC; CDR3: CSGGAGTRETQYF
V: TRBV7-2; J: TRBJ2-7; size: .; D: .; length: 13; DNA: TGTGCCGGCAGCGTTGGACAGTCCTACGAGCAGTACTTC; CDR3: CAGSVGQSYEQYF
V: TRBV10-1; J: TRBJ1-2; size: few; D: TRBD1; length: 13; DNA: TGCGCCAGCAGTGGTGGGACAGTGGAAGGCTACACCTTC; CDR3: CASSGGTVEGYTF
V: TRBV20-1; J: TRBJ2-1; size: .; D: TRBD1; length: 14; DNA: TGCAGTGCTTTACAGGGGTTGATTGGAGATACGCAGTTCTTC; CDR3: CSALQGLIGDTQFF
V: TRBV7-9; J: TRBJ1-4; size: .; D: .; length: 17; DNA: TGTGCCAGCAGCCCCAATCCGGGAACAGGGAGCGGAGAAAAACTGTTTTTT; CDR3: CASSPNPGTGSGEKLFF
V: TRBV10-1; J: TRBJ2-3; size: .; D: TRBD1; length: 16; DNA: TGCGCCAGCAGTGGGCTCCGGGACAGGGTAGCTGATACGCAGTATTTT; CDR3: CASSGLRDRVADTQYF
V: TRBV24-1; J: TRBJ2-7; size: .; D: .; length: 15; DNA: TGTGCCACCAGTGACCCCGGGACGGATTCCTACGAGCAGTACTTC; CDR3: CATSDPGTDSYEQYF
V: TRBV7-2; J: TRBJ2-7; size: .; D: TRBD2; length: 15; DNA: TGTGCCAGCAGCGGGACCCAGCGGGAGGCGTACGAGCAGTACTTC; CDR3: CASSGTQREAYEQYF
V: TRBV24-1; J: TRBJ2-3; size: .; D: .; length: 15; DNA: TGTGCCACCAGTGAATTCCAGACAGCAACAGATACGCAGTATTTT; CDR3: CATSEFQTATDTQYF
V: TRBV9; J: TRBJ1-2; size: .; D: TRBD1; length: 14; DNA: TGTGCCAGCAGCGTAGAGGGGGCGGTGGATGGCTACACCTTC; CDR3: CASSVEGAVDGYTF
V: TRBV20-1; J: TRBJ1-1; size: few; D: .; length: 11; DNA: TGCAGTGCTAGCAGGAACACTGAAGCTTTCTTT; CDR3: CSASRNTEAFF
V: TRBV5-1; J: TRBJ2-4; size: many; D: .; length: 14; DNA: TGCGCCAGCAGCTTGGACGCAGGCTCAAACATTCAGTACTTC; CDR3: CASSLDAGSNIQYF
V: TRBV6-5; J: TRBJ1-2; size: many; D: .; length: 14; DNA: TGTGCCAGCAGTACTTTGACAGGCCGCTATGGCTACACCTTC; CDR3: CASSTLTGRYGYTF
V: TRBV5-1; J: TRBJ1-2; size: .; D: .; length: 16; DNA: TGCGCCAGCAGGCAGGCCGGACAAGGTGATAACTATGGCTACACCTTC; CDR3: CASRQAGQGDNYGYTF
V: TRBV7-9; J: TRBJ2-5; size: .; D: .; length: 11; DNA: TGTGCCAGCCAGGGGATGGAGACCCAGTACTTC; CDR3: CASQGMETQYF
V: TRBV7-9; J: TRBJ2-7; size: many; D: .; length: 14; DNA: TGTGCCAGCAGCTTCCGGACAGCCTTCTACGAGCAGTACTTC; CDR3: CASSFRTAFYEQYF
V: TRBV2; J: TRBJ1-3; size: .; D: .; length: 13; DNA: TGTGCCAGCACGCAGGACTCTGGAAACGCCATATATTTT; CDR3: CASTQDSGNAIYF
V: TRBV7-2; J: TRBJ1-2; size: .; D: .; length: 12; DNA: TGTGCCAGCAGCCAACCTACCTATGGCTACACCTTC; CDR3: CASSQPTYGYTF
V: TRBV5-4; J: TRBJ2-7; size: few; D: TRBD1; length: 14; DNA: TGTGCCAGCACCCCCGGGACAGGCTCCTACGAGCAGTACTTC; CDR3: CASTPGTGSYEQYF
V: TRBV7-9; J: TRBJ1-4; size: many; D: TRBD1; length: 14; DNA: TGTGCCAGCAGCCGGGACAGGGGGCTTGAAAAACTGTTTTTT; CDR3: CASSRDRGLEKLFF
V: TRBV20-1; J: TRBJ2-1; size: .; D: .; length: 9; DNA: TGCAGTGCTAGGCATGAGCAGTTCTTC; CDR3: CSARHEQFF
V: TRBV5-8; J: TRBJ1-1; size: many; D: .; length: 14; DNA: TGTGCCAGCAGCTCAACCCGGGGCCCCTTGGAAGCTTTCTTT; CDR3: CASSSTRGPLEAFF
V: TRBV29-1; J: TRBJ1-2; size: .; D: .; length: 11; DNA: TGCAGCGTGAGGGTTAACTATGGCTACACCTTC; CDR3: CSVRVNYGYTF
V: TRBV10-3; J: TRBJ1-6; size: few; D: .; length: 13; DNA: TGTGCCATCAAAGGCAGGGATAATTCACCCCTCCACTTT; CDR3: CAIKGRDNSPLHF
V: TRBV9; J: TRBJ2-5; size: .; D: .; length: 14; DNA: TGTGCCAGCAGCACCGTAGCGAGGGGGGAGACCCAGTACTTC; CDR3: CASSTVARGETQYF
V: TRBV4-1; J: TRBJ2-5; size: .; D: TRBD2; length: 17; DNA: TGCGCCAGCAGCCAAGTTTTGCGCGGGGGGGGACAAGAGACCCAGTACTTC; CDR3: CASSQVLRGGGQETQYF
V: TRBV4-1; J: TRBJ2-7; size: once; D: .; length: 18; DNA: TGCGCCAGCAGCCAAGGTCCTCGGGGCGACGGAGGCTTAGGCGAGCAGTACTTC; CDR3: CASSQGPRGDGGLGEQYF
V: TRBV20-1; J: TRBJ2-3; size: .; D: .; length: 16; DNA: TGCAGTGCTAGACCCGACGAGACCAGAGCGGCAGATACGCAGTATTTT; CDR3: CSARPDETRAADTQYF
V: TRBV10-3; J: TRBJ2-3; size: few; D: .; length: 16; DNA: TGTGCCATCAATGTGGGCAGGCTCACTAGCACAGATACGCAGTACTTT; CDR3: CAINVGRLTSTDTQYF
V: TRBV5-4; J: TRBJ2-5; size: .; D: TRBD2; length: 13; DNA: TGTGCCAGCAGCACCCTAGCGGACGAGACCCAGTACTTC; CDR3: CASSTLADETQYF
V: TRBV7-9; J: TRBJ2-3; size: .; D: .; length: 12; DNA: TGTGCCCCGGGTCCGACCACAGATACGCAGTATTTT; CDR3: CAPGPTTDTQYF
V: TRBV20-1; J: TRBJ2-2; size: .; D: TRBD1; length: 16; DNA: TGCAGTGCTAGAGTGCCGGGACAGGGTAACACCGGGGAGCTGTTTTTT; CDR3: CSARVPGQGNTGELFF
V: TRBV10-2; J: TRBJ1-2; size: .; D: .; length: 15; DNA: TGCGCCAGCAGTGAGATGGGGGTCCCCTTTTATGGCTACACCTTC; CDR3: CASSEMGVPFYGYTF
V: TRBV10-1; J: TRBJ1-1; size: .; D: .; length: 15; DNA: TGCGCCAGCAGTGAGACGGGCCGAATGAACACTGAAGCTTTCTTT; CDR3: CASSETGRMNTEAFF
V: TRBV2; J: TRBJ2-2; size: many; D: TRBD1; length: 15; DNA: TGTGCCAGCAGGGCCGGGACAGGGTACACCGGGGAGCTGTTTTTT; CDR3: CASRAGTGYTGELFF
V: TRBV2; J: TRBJ2-7; size: .; D: TRBD2; length: 14; DNA: TGTGCCAGCAGTGAAGAGGGCGGGGGATACGAGCAGTACTTC; CDR3: CASSEEGGGYEQYF
V: TRBV15; J: TRBJ2-1; size: .; D: TRBD2; length: 16; DNA: TGTGACACCAGCAGACCTAGCGGGGGCAAACCTAATGAGCAGTTCTTC; CDR3: CDTSRPSGGKPNEQFF
V: TRBV7-8; J: TRBJ2-7; size: few; D: .; length: 13; DNA: TGTGCCAGTAGTATTGTATTCCAATACGAGCAGTACTTC; CDR3: CASSIVFQYEQYF
V: TRBV19; J: TRBJ1-6; size: .; D: TRBD1; length: 14; DNA: TGTGCCAGTAGCCAGGGGACAGCGAATTCACCCCTCCACTTT; CDR3: CASSQGTANSPLHF
V: TRBV5-1; J: TRBJ1-3; size: many; D: TRBD1; length: 18; DNA: TGCGCCAGCAGCTTGGCGGGGACAGGAGCCCTCTCTGGAAACACCATATATTTT; CDR3: CASSLAGTGALSGNTIYF
V: TRBV10-3; J: TRBJ2-1; size: .; D: TRBD2; length: 17; DNA: TGTGCCATCAGCAGCACTAGCGGGGGGGCCAGCGTTAGTGAGCAGTTCTTC; CDR3: CAISSTSGGASVSEQFF
V: TRBV10-3; J: TRBJ1-6; size: .; D: .; length: 16; DNA: TGTGCCATCAGTGACGAGGGGGGGGTTTATAATTCACCCCTCCACTTT; CDR3: CAISDEGGVYNSPLHF
V: TRBV20-1; J: TRBJ2-1; size: many; D: .; length: 12; DNA: TGCAGTGCCCCCGTCTGGGGGAGCGAGCAGTTCTTC; CDR3: CSAPVWGSEQFF
V: TRBV6-2/TRBV6-3; J: TRBJ2-3; size: many; D: .; length: 13; DNA: TGTGCCACCCTTAGGGACGGCACAGATACGCAGTATTTT; CDR3: CATLRDGTDTQYF
V: TRBV6-4; J: TRBJ2-1; size: .; D: TRBD1; length: 15; DNA: TGTGCCAGCAGCCTGATGACAGGGACAAACAATGAGCAGTTCTTC; CDR3: CASSLMTGTNNEQFF
V: TRBV7-3; J: TRBJ2-3; size: .; D: TRBD2; length: 15; DNA: TGTGCCAGCAGCTTAACGCCTGCGGGGGCAGATACGCAGTATTTT; CDR3: CASSLTPAGADTQYF
V: TRBV24-1; J: TRBJ2-3; size: .; D: .; length: 17; DNA: TGTGCCACCAGTGACCTGCTAAGTGATCCAGGCACAGATACGCAGTATTTT; CDR3: CATSDLLSDPGTDTQYF
V: TRBV25-1; J: TRBJ2-3; size: .; D: .; length: 14; DNA: TGTGCCAGCAGTGAGTTCCAGTACACAGATACGCAGTATTTT; CDR3: CASSEFQYTDTQYF
V: TRBV6-2/TRBV6-3; J: TRBJ1-2; size: .; D: .; length: 12; DNA: TGTGCCAGCAGTTGGAGCGGCTATGGCTACACCTTC; CDR3: CASSWSGYGYTF
V: TRBV28; J: TRBJ1-6; size: many; D: .; length: 14; DNA: TGTGCCAGCAGGTCTCTCTCCTATAATTCACCCCTCCACTTT; CDR3: CASRSLSYNSPLHF